The 4 T cell receptor beta chains below were found in one sample sequenced in a study of cytomegalovirus exposure and HLA in healthy donors (dated by TCRdb to 2015 to 2018). Libraries were constructed by the immunoSEQ multiplex PCR assay. What TCRdb holds here is the immuneACCESS table cut down to in-frame rearrangements. Part of the clones is not present; checked against another copy, under half of the missing clones reflect an unresolved V gene, and the others are unexplained. The sample yields about 65,000 clones; roughly nine tenths were counted once. Together, the top ten hold 1% to 1.5% of the sample. Sequencing used PBMCs. The source is a woman between 18 and 29 years old in good health and CMV-seronegative.

The V call is TRBV6-5, the J call TRBJ1-1; 8 bases agree with TRBD1. Losses at the gene ends were 5 bases for V and 5 bases for J; bases not matched to a gene: 4. Germline V gene data show CDR1 as MNHEY and CDR2 as SVGAGI. This CDR3 comprises 13 residues. This CDR3 reads CASSRGQETEAFF. The CDR3 DNA is TGTGCCAGCAGTCGGGGACAGGAAACTGAAGCTTTCTTT.

The J gene is TRBJ2-3, the V gene TRBV27, with 9 bases lining up with TRBD2. Germline loops: CDR1 MNHEY, CDR2 SMNVEV (reference sequence). The CDR3 runs 14 residues. The ends lost 2 bases at V and 6 bases at J; junction bases unmatched: 3. The CDR3 region has the DNA TGTGCCAGCAGTTTAGGACTAGCGTCGGATACGCAGTATTTT. Its protein is CASSLGLASDTQYF.

This sequence joins TRBV5-1 and TRBJ2-5; maybe TRBD2 (5 bases). Deletions cut 5 bases from V and 3 bases from J, with 20 bases between. The CDR3 has 16 residues. Germline V gene data show CDR1 as SGHRS and CDR2 as YFSETQ. The DNA of the CDR3 is TGCGCCAGCAGGTACTACGTGGCCCCCGGGGAAGAGACCCAGTACTTC. This translates into CASRYYVAPGEETQYF.

The rearrangement joins TRBV11-2 to TRBJ1-2, with D maybe TRBD1 (5 bases). This CDR3 has 15 residues. V was cut by 2 bases and J by 4 bases, with 14 bases left in between. Germline V gene data show CDR1 as SGHAT and CDR2 as FQNNGV. The CDR3 spells CASSLFSQGPYGYTF. The CDR3, as DNA: TGTGCCAGCAGCTTATTCTCGCAGGGCCCCTATGGCTACACCTTC.